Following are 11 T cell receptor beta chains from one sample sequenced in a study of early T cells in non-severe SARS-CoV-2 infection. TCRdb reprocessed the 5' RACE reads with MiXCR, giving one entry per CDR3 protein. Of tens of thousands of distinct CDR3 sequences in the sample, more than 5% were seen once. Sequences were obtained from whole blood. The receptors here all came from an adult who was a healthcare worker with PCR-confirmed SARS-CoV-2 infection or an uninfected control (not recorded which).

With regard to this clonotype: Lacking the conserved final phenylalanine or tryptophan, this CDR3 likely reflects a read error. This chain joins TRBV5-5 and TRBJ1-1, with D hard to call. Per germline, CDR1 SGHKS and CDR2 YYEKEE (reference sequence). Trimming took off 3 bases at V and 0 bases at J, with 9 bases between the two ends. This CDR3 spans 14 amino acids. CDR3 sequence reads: CASSWVGLNTEAFS. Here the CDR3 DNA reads TGTGCCAGCAGCTGGGTAGGGTTGAACACTGAAGCTTTCTCT.

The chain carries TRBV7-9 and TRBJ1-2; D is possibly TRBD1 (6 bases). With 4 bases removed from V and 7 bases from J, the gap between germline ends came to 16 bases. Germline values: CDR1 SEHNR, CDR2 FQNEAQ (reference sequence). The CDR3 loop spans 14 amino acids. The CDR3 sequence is CASSSSGTHSGYTF. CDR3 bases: TGTGCCAGCAGCTCATCCGGGACACATTCTGGCTACACCTTC.

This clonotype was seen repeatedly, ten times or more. CDR3 DNA: TGTGCCAGTAGTCTGAATCAGGGTCGGGGGGCCCAAGCTTTCTTT. As protein: CASSLNQGRGAQAFF. The chain carries TRBV19 and TRBJ1-1, with a possible D match to TRBD1 (6 bases). This CDR3 has 15 amino acids. With 5 bases removed from V and 9 bases from J, the gap between germline ends came to 22 bases. Germline CDR1 reads LNHDA; CDR2 reads SQIVND (reference sequence).

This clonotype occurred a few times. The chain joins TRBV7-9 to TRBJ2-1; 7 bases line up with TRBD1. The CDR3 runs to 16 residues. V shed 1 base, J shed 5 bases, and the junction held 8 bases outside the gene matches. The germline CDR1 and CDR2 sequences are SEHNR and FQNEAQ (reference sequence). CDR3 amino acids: CASSLVWDRKNNEQFF. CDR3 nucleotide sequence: TGTGCCAGCAGCTTAGTGTGGGACAGAAAAAACAATGAGCAGTTCTTC.

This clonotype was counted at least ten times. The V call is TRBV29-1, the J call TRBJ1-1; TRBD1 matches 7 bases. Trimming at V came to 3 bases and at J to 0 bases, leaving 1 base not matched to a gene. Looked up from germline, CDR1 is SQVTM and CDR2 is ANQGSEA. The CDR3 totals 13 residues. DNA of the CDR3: TGCAGCGTTGAGACAGGGATGAACACTGAAGCTTTCTTT. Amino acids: CSVETGMNTEAFF.

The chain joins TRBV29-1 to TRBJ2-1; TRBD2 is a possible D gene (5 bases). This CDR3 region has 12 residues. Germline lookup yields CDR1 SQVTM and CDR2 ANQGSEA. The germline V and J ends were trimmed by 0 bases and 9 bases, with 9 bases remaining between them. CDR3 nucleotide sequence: TGCAGCGTTGAAGAAGGAGGCACTGAGCAGTTCTTC. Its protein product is CSVEEGGTEQFF.

This chain's CDR3 is CASSLAQGNSPLHF. DNA for the CDR3: TGTGCCAGCAGTTTAGCGCAGGGAAATTCACCCCTCCACTTT. The rearrangement joins TRBV28 to TRBJ1-6; tentative D call: TRBD1 (5 bases). Trimming removed 2 bases from V and 7 bases from J, with 9 bases in between. Germline V gives CDR1 MDHEN, CDR2 SYDVKM. The CDR3 extends over 14 amino acids.

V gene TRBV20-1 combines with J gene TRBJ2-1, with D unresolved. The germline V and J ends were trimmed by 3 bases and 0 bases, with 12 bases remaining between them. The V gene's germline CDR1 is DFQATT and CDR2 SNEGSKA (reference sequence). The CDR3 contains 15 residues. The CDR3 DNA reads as TGCAGTGCTAGTCTATTGCGGAACTCCTACAATGAGCAGTTCTTC. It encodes CSASLLRNSYNEQFF.

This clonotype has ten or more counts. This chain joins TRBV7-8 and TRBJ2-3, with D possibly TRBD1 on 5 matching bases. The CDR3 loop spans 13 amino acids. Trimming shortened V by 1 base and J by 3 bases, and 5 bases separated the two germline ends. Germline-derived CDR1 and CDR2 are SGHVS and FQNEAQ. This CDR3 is CASSLGQTDTQYF. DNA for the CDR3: TGTGCCAGCAGCTTAGGACAGACAGATACGCAGTATTTT. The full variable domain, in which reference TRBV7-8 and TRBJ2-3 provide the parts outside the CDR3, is GAGVSQSPRYKVAKRGQDVALRCDPISGHVSLFWYQQALGQGPEFLTYFQNEAQLDKSGLPSDRFFAERPEGSVSTLKIQRTQQEDSAVYLCASSLGQTDTQYFGPGTRLTVL.

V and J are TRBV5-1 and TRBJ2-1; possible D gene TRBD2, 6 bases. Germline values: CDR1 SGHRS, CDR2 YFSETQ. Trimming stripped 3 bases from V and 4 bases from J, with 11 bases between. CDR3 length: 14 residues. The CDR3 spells CASSSAGMYNEQFF. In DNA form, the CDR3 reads TGCGCCAGCAGCTCCGCGGGAATGTACAATGAGCAGTTCTTC.

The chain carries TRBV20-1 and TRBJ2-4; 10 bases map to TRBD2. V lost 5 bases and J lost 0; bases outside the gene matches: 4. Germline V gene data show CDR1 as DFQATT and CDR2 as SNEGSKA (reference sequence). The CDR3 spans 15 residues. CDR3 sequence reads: CSAGTSGVAKNIQYF. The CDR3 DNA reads TGCAGTGCTGGAACTAGCGGGGTAGCCAAAAACATTCAGTACTTC.